This T cell receptor beta chain originates from a study of CD8 T cells in ankylosing spondylitis. Study-level points and caveats: What appeared characteristic of ankylosing spondylitis blood was a TCR beta motif of under 10 highly homologous variants. Disease-linked clones, CD8+, were relatively rare in peripheral blood. Some of these motif variants have turned up before, in reports on reactive arthritis synovial fluid and blood. Clones linked to disease were reported to show significant enrichment in matched ankylosing spondylitis synovial fluid.

TCRdb used MiXCR to reprocess the 5' RACE reads, holding one entry per CDR3 protein. The sample has 350,000 to 450,000 distinct CDR3 sequences, 20% seen once. This CDR3 spans 21 amino acids. The V gene end was trimmed by 3 bases and the J gene end by 5 bases; junction bases not matched to a gene: 20. CDR1 and CDR2 (germline): SGDLS, YYNGEE. Worth noting for this clonotype: The antigen remains unidentified.

The V call is TRBV9, the J call TRBJ2-2; 12 bases are a match to TRBD2. The TCR was taken from a male donor with ankylosing spondylitis or in good health (not recorded which). Sample: blood, either unsorted or a sorted T cell fraction (not recorded which). The CDR3 region is CASSEPKNRTSGAGPTGELFF. The DNA for the CDR3 is TGTGCCAGCAGCGAGCCGAAAAACAGGACTAGCGGGGCCGGGCCGACCGGGGAGCTGTTTTTT.